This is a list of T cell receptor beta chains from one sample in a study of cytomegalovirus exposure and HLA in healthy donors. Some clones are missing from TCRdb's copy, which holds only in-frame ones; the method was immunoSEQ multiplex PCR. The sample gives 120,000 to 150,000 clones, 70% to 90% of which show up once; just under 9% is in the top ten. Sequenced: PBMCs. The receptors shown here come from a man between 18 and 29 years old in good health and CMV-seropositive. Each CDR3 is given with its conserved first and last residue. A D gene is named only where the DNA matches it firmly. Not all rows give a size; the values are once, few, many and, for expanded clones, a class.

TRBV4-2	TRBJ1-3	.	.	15	CARRDSLGSGNTIYF	TGTGCCAGACGGGACTCCCTGGGATCTGGAAACACCATATATTTT
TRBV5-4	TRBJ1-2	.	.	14	CASSLNSGRGGYTF	TGTGCCAGCAGCTTGAACAGCGGCAGGGGTGGCTACACCTTC
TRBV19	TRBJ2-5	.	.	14	CASSIRDAGGTQYF	TGTGCCAGTAGTATCCGGGACGCCGGGGGGACCCAGTACTTC
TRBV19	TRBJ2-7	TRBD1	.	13	CASRDRGDYEQYF	TGTGCCAGTAGGGACAGGGGAGATTACGAGCAGTACTTC
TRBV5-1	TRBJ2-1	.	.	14	CASSSPSRRSEQFF	TGCGCCAGCAGCTCTCCTTCGCGGCGAAGTGAGCAGTTCTTC
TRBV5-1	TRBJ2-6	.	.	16	CASSLRPGTGANVLTF	TGCGCCAGCAGCTTGCGTCCAGGGACTGGGGCCAACGTCCTGACTTTC
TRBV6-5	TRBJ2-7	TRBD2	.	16	CASSYGVAGGAYEQYF	TGTGCCAGCAGTTACGGGGTAGCGGGAGGTGCCTACGAGCAGTACTTC
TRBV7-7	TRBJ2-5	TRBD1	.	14	CASSRDRVFETQYF	TGTGCTAGCAGCAGGGACAGGGTGTTTGAGACCCAGTACTTC
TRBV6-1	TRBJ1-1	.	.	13	CAILGVWNTEAFF	TGTGCCATCCTAGGGGTCTGGAACACTGAAGCTTTCTTT
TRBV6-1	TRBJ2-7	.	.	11	CAARGVFQQYF	TGTGCCGCCAGGGGTGTCTTCCAGCAGTACTTC
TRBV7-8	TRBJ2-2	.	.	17	CASSSQGYRRAVGELFF	TGTGCCAGCAGCTCCCAAGGCTATCGCAGGGCGGTCGGGGAGCTGTTTTTT
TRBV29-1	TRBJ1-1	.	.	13	CSVPPQENTEAFF	TGCAGCGTACCTCCACAAGAGAACACTGAAGCTTTCTTT
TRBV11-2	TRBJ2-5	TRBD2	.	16	CASRRPGLATQETQYF	TGTGCCAGCAGACGCCCGGGACTAGCGACACAAGAGACCCAGTACTTC
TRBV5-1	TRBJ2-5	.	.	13	CASSLEAEETQYF	TGCGCCAGCAGCTTGGAGGCGGAAGAGACCCAGTACTTC
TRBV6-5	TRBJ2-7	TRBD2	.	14	CASGGRERTYEQYF	TGTGCCTCCGGTGGGCGGGAGAGGACCTACGAGCAGTACTTC
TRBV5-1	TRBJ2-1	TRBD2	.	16	CASSQGLAGGWGEQFF	TGCGCCAGCAGCCAGGGACTAGCGGGAGGTTGGGGTGAGCAGTTCTTC
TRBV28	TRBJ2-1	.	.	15	CASSPKASAPDEQFF	TGTGCCAGCAGTCCTAAAGCATCCGCCCCCGATGAGCAGTTCTTC
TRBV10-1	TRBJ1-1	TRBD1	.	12	CASSDNQGGAFF	TGCGCCAGCAGTGATAATCAGGGGGGAGCTTTCTTT
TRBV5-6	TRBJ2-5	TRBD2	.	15	CASSLIAGGGETQYF	TGTGCCAGCAGCCTAATAGCGGGAGGGGGGGAGACCCAGTACTTC
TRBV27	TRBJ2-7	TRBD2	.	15	CASSLSMSGSSEQYF	TGTGCCAGCAGTTTATCGATGAGCGGGAGTAGCGAGCAGTACTTC
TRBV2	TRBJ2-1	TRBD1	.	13	CASGYRGRNEQFF	TGTGCCAGCGGATACAGGGGTAGGAATGAGCAGTTCTTC
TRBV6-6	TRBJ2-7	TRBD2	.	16	CASRGGHNARRYEQYF	TGTGCCAGCCGGGGGGGACACAACGCGAGGAGGTACGAGCAGTACTTC
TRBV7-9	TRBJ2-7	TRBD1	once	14	CASLPGGQGYEQYF	TGTGCCAGCCTCCCAGGGGGACAGGGATACGAGCAGTACTTC
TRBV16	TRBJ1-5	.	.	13	CASSGTSDQPQHF	TGTGCCAGCAGTGGGACTTCTGACCAGCCCCAGCATTTT
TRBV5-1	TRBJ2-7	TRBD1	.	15	CASSLAGQGPYEQYF	TGCGCCAGCAGCTTGGCTGGACAGGGCCCCTACGAGCAGTACTTC
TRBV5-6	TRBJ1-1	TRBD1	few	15	CASSSVQGTNTEAFF	TGTGCCAGCAGCTCGGTACAGGGGACGAACACTGAAGCTTTCTTT
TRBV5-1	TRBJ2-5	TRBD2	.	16	CASSSPFREGRETQYF	TGCGCCAGCAGCTCTCCTTTTCGGGAGGGCCGGGAGACCCAGTACTTC
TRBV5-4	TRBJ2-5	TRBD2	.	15	CASSLASGEKETQYF	TGTGCCAGCAGCTTGGCTAGCGGGGAGAAGGAGACCCAGTACTTC
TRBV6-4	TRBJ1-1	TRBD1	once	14	CASSDGNRGGLAVF	TGTGCCAGCAGTGACGGGAACAGGGGAGGCTTGGCGGTCTTT
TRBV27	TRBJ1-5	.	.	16	CASSARTLRSNQPQHF	TGTGCCAGCAGTGCGCGGACACTACGTAGCAATCAGCCCCAGCATTTT
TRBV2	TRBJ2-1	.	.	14	CASGDRPSYNEQFF	TGTGCCAGCGGTGACAGGCCCTCCTACAATGAGCAGTTCTTC
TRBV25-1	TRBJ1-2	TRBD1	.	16	CASSEFRAGGNYGYTF	TGTGCCAGCAGTGAATTCCGAGCAGGGGGGAACTATGGCTACACCTTC
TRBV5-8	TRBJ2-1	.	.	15	CASSPSGDAPSEQFF	TGTGCCAGCAGCCCCTCGGGAGACGCACCCAGTGAGCAGTTCTTC
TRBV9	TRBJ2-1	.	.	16	CASSVVVGGPNNEQFF	TGTGCCAGCAGCGTAGTAGTGGGGGGTCCAAACAATGAGCAGTTCTTC
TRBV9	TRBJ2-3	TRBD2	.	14	CASSVRSGADTQYF	TGTGCCAGCAGCGTAAGGAGCGGGGCAGATACGCAGTATTTT
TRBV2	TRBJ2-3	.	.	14	CASILGTSTDTQYF	.
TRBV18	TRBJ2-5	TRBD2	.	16	CASSPNGGRAWETQYF	TGTGCCAGCTCACCAAATGGCGGGAGGGCCTGGGAGACCCAGTACTTC
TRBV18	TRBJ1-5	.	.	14	CASSSLSNNQPQHF	TGTGCCAGCTCATCCTTGAGTAACAATCAGCCCCAGCATTTT
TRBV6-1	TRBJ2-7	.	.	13	CASSEAPGREQYF	TGTGCCAGCAGTGAAGCGCCTGGGCGCGAGCAGTACTTC
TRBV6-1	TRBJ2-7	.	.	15	CASSGLEGNSYEQYF	TGTGCCAGCAGTGGGTTGGAGGGGAACTCCTACGAGCAGTACTTC
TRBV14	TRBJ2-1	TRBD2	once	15	CASSPLSGRLNEQFF	TGTGCCAGCAGCCCTCTATCCGGGAGGCTTAATGAGCAGTTCTTC
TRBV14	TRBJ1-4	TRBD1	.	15	CASRHTGATNEKLFF	TGTGCCAGCAGGCATACAGGGGCAACTAATGAAAAACTGTTTTTT